One and the same sample provided the 29 T cell receptor beta chains below, sequenced in a study of identical twins. TCRdb re-called the 5' RACE reads through MiXCR, storing one row per CDR3 protein. This sample has hundreds of thousands of distinct CDR3 sequences, with 7.5% to 9.5% found just once. The sample was also reused in another study, on yellow fever vaccine responses in identical twins.

The sequencing input was CD8+ T cells sorted from blood. The receptors come from a woman between 18 and 29 years old in good health.

The chain joins TRBV7-9 to TRBJ2-7; unclear D gene. CDR1 is SEHNR and CDR2 is FQNEAQ in the germline V gene (reference sequence). CDR3 length: 14 residues. V shed 5 bases and J shed 3 bases, with 14 bases lying between them. Written as DNA, the CDR3 is TGTGCCAGCAGCCCCCCCCTTCGTGGCTACGAGCAGTACTTC. This sequence encodes CASSPPLRGYEQYF.

The chain carries TRBV9 and TRBJ2-5; D is unclear. CDR3 size: 13 residues. CDR1 is SGDLS and CDR2 is YYNGEE in the germline V gene. V was shortened by 3 bases and J by 0 bases, with 6 bases between the two germline ends. The CDR3 DNA sequence: TGTGCCAGCAGCGGCCGATACCAAGAGACCCAGTACTTC. Protein sequence: CASSGRYQETQYF.

The DNA for the CDR3 is TGTGCCAGCAGCTTGGGGCCGACCTTGGAAGCTTTCTTT. Translation: CASSLGPTLEAFF. The rearrangement joins TRBV11-2 to TRBJ1-1, with D possibly being TRBD1 (5 bases). Germline CDR1 reads SGHAT; CDR2 reads FQNNGV. The CDR3 totals 13 residues. The V end was cut by 3 bases, the J end by 8 bases, with 13 bases between.

The chain has TRBV12-5 and TRBJ2-6; D might be TRBD1 (5 bases). This CDR3 has 17 residues. From germline, CDR1 is LGHNT and CDR2 FRNRAP. CDR3 DNA: TGTGCCACCACCCAGCAGGGCTCAAGCTCTGGGGCCAACGTCCTGACTTTC. Its translation: CATTQQGSSSGANVLTF.

This clonotype has only a few counts. The V and J genes are TRBV12-3 or TRBV12-4 and TRBJ2-7; D ambiguous. V was clipped by 1 base and J by 4 bases, with 20 bases between them. This CDR3 contains 17 residues. The CDR3 DNA is TGTGCCAGCAGTTTAGGAGATGCCCGTTTTGCAGGTTACGAGCAGTACTTC. Residues: CASSLGDARFAGYEQYF.

This clonotype was counted at least ten times. This chain connects TRBV2 to TRBJ2-7, with 8 positions matching TRBD1. Losses at the gene ends were 6 bases for V and 5 bases for J; bases not matched to a gene: 9. From germline, CDR1 is SNHLY and CDR2 FYNNEI. This CDR3 is built from 14 residues. CDR3 region: CASRDRGDRDEQYF. The CDR3 DNA follows: TGTGCCAGCAGAGACAGGGGCGATCGGGACGAGCAGTACTTC.

Only a few counts were recorded for this clonotype. V and J are TRBV28 and TRBJ2-1; D ambiguous. Germline V gives CDR1 MDHEN, CDR2 SYDVKM. This CDR3 is 15 amino acids long. V was shortened by 1 base and J by 4 bases, with 11 bases between the two germline ends. Here the CDR3 reads CASSLYRLGYNEQFF. DNA for the CDR3: TGTGCCAGCAGTTTATACCGACTGGGATACAATGAGCAGTTCTTC.

This clonotype was picked up a small number of times. V and J are TRBV5-1 and TRBJ1-2; D perhaps matches TRBD1 (6 bases). The CDR3 sequence is 14 residues long. From germline, CDR1 is SGHRS and CDR2 YFSETQ. The V and J ends lost 4 bases and 0 bases respectively, with 10 bases between them. The CDR3 DNA follows: TGCGCCAGCAGCCTCAGGGGATCTAACTATGGCTACACCTTC. Amino acids: CASSLRGSNYGYTF.

Ten or more counts support this clonotype. The chain combines TRBV4-3 with TRBJ2-3; D may be TRBD2 (5 bases). Germline CDR1 and CDR2: LGHNA and YSLEER. The CDR3 consists of 16 residues. V lost 2 bases and J 7 bases, leaving 19 bases between the germline ends. The DNA for the CDR3 is TGCGCCAGCAGCCAATCGAGGGTCGAGCGAGTATATACGCAGTATTTT. Its protein product is CASSQSRVERVYTQYF.

The J gene is TRBJ2-1, the V gene TRBV9; the D gene is possibly TRBD2 (5 bases). The V gene's germline CDR1 is SGDLS and CDR2 YYNGEE. The CDR3 is 13 amino acids. V shed 5 bases and J shed 8 bases, with 14 bases lying between them. The CDR3 is CASRDFLSDEQFF. As DNA, the CDR3 is TGTGCCAGCAGAGACTTCCTTAGCGATGAGCAGTTCTTC.

This clonotype came up a few times. This chain joins TRBV9 and TRBJ2-6, with D unclear. V was cut by 4 bases and J by 0 bases, with 20 bases left in between. Germline loops: CDR1 SGDLS, CDR2 YYNGEE. The CDR3 is made up of 19 amino acids. The CDR3 nucleotides read TGTGCCAGCAGCAACCCCTGGTCAGGCAGAAACTCTGGGGCCAACGTCCTGACTTTC. Its protein is CASSNPWSGRNSGANVLTF. Drawing the rest from reference TRBV9 and TRBJ2-6, the complete variable domain is DSGVTQTPKHLITATGQRVTLRCSPRSGDLSVYWYQQSLDQGLQFLIQYYNGEERAKGNILERFSAQQFPDLHSELNLSSLELGDSALYFCASSNPWSGRNSGANVLTFGAGSRLTVL.

The gene calls are TRBV19 and TRBJ1-2; D is uncertain. V dropped 10 bases and J dropped 4 bases, with 13 bases sitting between them. The CDR3 totals 12 residues. Germline CDR1 is LNHDA and CDR2 is SQIVND (reference sequence). DNA for the CDR3: TGTGCCATCGAGGACGGCTTCTATGGCTACACCTTC. It codes for CAIEDGFYGYTF.

The rearrangement uses TRBV4-2 and TRBJ2-3; 7 nucleotides agree with TRBD2. V dropped 5 bases and J dropped 4; count of bases not matched to a gene: 9. CDR3 length: 15 residues. Germline CDR1 and CDR2: LGHNA and YNFKEQ. CDR3 in amino acids: CASSEGAGRADTQYF. The DNA of the CDR3 is TGTGCCAGCAGCGAAGGAGCAGGGAGGGCAGATACGCAGTATTTT.

The V and J genes are TRBV6-1 and TRBJ2-5; 11 bases align to TRBD2. Germline V CDR1 and CDR2: MNHNS, SASEGT. This CDR3 contains 18 residues. The ends lost 5 bases at V and 0 bases at J; junction bases unmatched: 11. CDR3 amino acids: CASSIGTSGSKYQETQYF. CDR3 sequence (DNA): TGTGCCAGCAGTATCGGGACTAGCGGCTCTAAGTACCAAGAGACCCAGTACTTC.

This chain connects TRBV30 to TRBJ2-5; 10 positions match TRBD1. CDR3 length: 14 amino acids. In germline, CDR1 is GTSNPN, CDR2 SVGIG (reference sequence). V lost 1 base to trimming and J lost 4 bases; unmatched junction nucleotides: 3. The DNA of the CDR3 is TGTGCCTGGAGTGCCGGGACAGGGGTAGAGACCCAGTACTTC. It translates to CAWSAGTGVETQYF.

The gene calls are TRBV20-1 and TRBJ2-1, with TRBD2 identical over 9 bases. Germline loops: CDR1 DFQATT, CDR2 SNEGSKA (reference sequence). Trimming removed 0 bases from V and 4 bases from J; junction bases left unmatched: 10. This CDR3 comprises 17 residues. The DNA for the CDR3 is TGCAGTGCTAGAGATCCGGCTAGCGGGACACTTTACAATGAGCAGTTCTTC. Translation gives CSARDPASGTLYNEQFF.

Details on this clonotype: Since a much larger clone is just one base distant, this may be a read error. This chain uses TRBV20-1 with TRBJ2-2; D gene unclear. The CDR3 contains 13 residues. The V gene's germline CDR1 is DFQATT and CDR2 SNEGSKA (reference sequence). CDR3 amino acids: CSARVPNTRELFF. The CDR3, as DNA: TGCAGTGCTAGGGTACCGAACACCAGGGAGCTGTTTTTT.

This clonotype appeared a few times. In DNA, the CDR3 is TGTGCCAGCAGCTCCCGAAGGGGGCACACCGGGGAGCTGTTTTTT. Protein product: CASSSRRGHTGELFF. J is TRBJ2-2 and V is TRBV7-2, with 7 bases aligning to TRBD1. Germline V CDR1 and CDR2: SGHTA, FQGNSA. The ends lost 4 bases at V and 3 bases at J; junction bases unmatched: 5. The CDR3 extends over 15 amino acids. Using reference TRBV7-2 and TRBJ2-2 for the parts outside the CDR3, the full variable domain is GAGVSQSPSNKVTEKGKDVELRCDPISGHTALYWYRQSLGQGLEFLIYFQGNSAPDKSGLPSDRFSAERTGGSVSTLTIQRTQQEDSAVYLCASSSRRGHTGELFFGEGSRLTVL.

V usage is TRBV5-1 and J usage is TRBJ2-7; 8 bases are a match to TRBD1. Per germline, CDR1 SGHRS and CDR2 YFSETQ. V dropped 3 bases and J dropped 6; count of bases not matched to a gene: 11. CDR3 length: 15 amino acids. CDR3 DNA sequence: TGCGCCAGCAGCTCAGCGGCGGCAGGGGGCTTCGAGCAGTACTTC. Translating gives CASSSAAAGGFEQYF.

The sample holds a few counts of this clonotype. The chain employs TRBV15 and TRBJ1-1, with D possibly TRBD1 on 5 matching bases. V dropped 4 bases and J dropped 4 bases, with 13 bases sitting between them. The germline V gene has CDR1 LNHNV and CDR2 YYDKDF (reference sequence). CDR3 size: 14 residues. The CDR3 DNA sequence: TGTGCCACCAGCAAGAGTTGGAGGGGCACTGAAGCTTTCTTT. This translates into CATSKSWRGTEAFF.

J is TRBJ2-5 and V is TRBV12-5, with D tentatively TRBD2 (5 bases). V was cut by 0 bases and J by 5 bases, with 22 bases left in between. Germline V gene data show CDR1 as LGHNT and CDR2 as FRNRAP. This CDR3 contains 18 residues. In DNA, the CDR3 is TGTGCTAGTGGTTTGGTACGCCTGAGTGGACTCTGCCTCGAGACCCAGTACTTC. It translates to CASGLVRLSGLCLETQYF.

This clonotype came up a few times. The V and J genes are TRBV20-1 and TRBJ2-3; 10 bases map to TRBD2. CDR1 is DFQATT, CDR2 SNEGSKA, per germline (reference sequence). The CDR3 spans 15 residues. V was clipped by 1 base and J by 8 bases; unmatched bases: 9. This CDR3 is CSARGQRGGIVTQYF. The CDR3, as DNA: TGCAGTGCTAGAGGACAGCGGGGGGGCATCGTTACGCAGTATTTT.

This clonotype was seen more than once but under ten times. This rearrangement joins TRBV29-1 to TRBJ2-2, with 7 bases matching TRBD2. This CDR3 has 14 residues. V was pared by 7 bases and J by 0 bases, with 5 bases of the junction left unmatched. From germline, CDR1 is SQVTM and CDR2 ANQGSEA. CDR3 nucleotides: TGCAGCGCCTGGGGGGGGACGAACACCGGGGAGCTGTTTTTT. Protein: CSAWGGTNTGELFF.

The gene calls are TRBV24-1 and TRBJ2-3, with TRBD2 matching over 8 bases. The CDR3 is 16 residues long. The J segment lost 2 bases and the V segment lost 1 base, leaving 4 bases of the junction unmatched. Germline V gene lookup returns CDR1 KGHDR and CDR2 SFDVKD. This chain's CDR3 is CATSDFDGGATDTQYF. The CDR3 DNA reads as TGTGCCACCAGTGATTTTGACGGGGGGGCCACAGATACGCAGTATTTT.

This clonotype was found a few times. The rearrangement joins TRBV6-5 to TRBJ2-7; D perhaps matches TRBD2 (5 bases). CDR1 is MNHEY and CDR2 is SVGAGI in the germline V gene. V lost 0 bases to trimming and J lost 4 bases, with 10 bases between them. The CDR3 has 14 amino acids. CDR3 coding DNA: TGTGCCAGCAGTTACTCGGTGGGAGAGTACGAGCAGTACTTC. It specifies CASSYSVGEYEQYF.

There are a few counts of this clonotype. The chain has TRBV10-3 and TRBJ2-2, with D possibly TRBD1 on 6 matching bases. This CDR3 has 15 amino acids. Trimming took off 0 bases at V and 3 bases at J, with 8 bases between the two ends. Germline V CDR1 and CDR2: ENHRY, SYGVKD. CDR3 region: CAISESGADTGELFF. In DNA form, the CDR3 reads TGTGCCATCAGTGAGTCGGGGGCGGACACCGGGGAGCTGTTTTTT.

This clonotype turned up a few times. The rearrangement uses TRBV25-1 and TRBJ1-1; TRBD1 matches 8 bases. From germline, CDR1 is MGHDK and CDR2 SYGVNS. CDR3 length equals 14 residues. Losses at the gene ends were 1 base for V and 6 bases for J; bases not matched to a gene: 4. The CDR3 loop reads CASSEFLQGAEAFF. In DNA form, the CDR3 reads TGTGCCAGCAGTGAATTTCTACAGGGGGCTGAAGCTTTCTTT.

In its sample, this clonotype was seen a few times. The chain joins TRBV4-1 to TRBJ2-3; no firm D call. V was trimmed by 0 bases and J by 7 bases, leaving 20 bases between them. Germline loops: CDR1 MGHRA, CDR2 YSYEKL. The CDR3 is made up of 17 amino acids. CDR3 protein: CASSQDAGRVSGHTQYF. Written as DNA, the CDR3 is TGCGCCAGCAGCCAAGACGCTGGCCGGGTTAGTGGTCATACGCAGTATTTT.

The chain employs TRBV5-1 and TRBJ2-7; maybe TRBD1 (5 bases). Germline V lookup: CDR1 SGHRS, CDR2 YFSETQ. V was clipped by 0 bases and J by 0 bases, with 10 bases between them. The CDR3 covers 15 residues. CDR3 sequence: CASSLEFGHSYEQYF. CDR3 nucleotides: TGCGCCAGCAGCTTGGAGTTTGGACACTCCTACGAGCAGTACTTC. Supplemented by reference TRBV5-1 and TRBJ2-7, the full variable domain reads KAGVTQTPRYLIKTRGQQVTLSCSPISGHRSVSWYQQTPGQGLQFLFEYFSETQRNKGNFPGRFSGRQFSNSRSEMNVSTLELGDSALYLCASSLEFGHSYEQYFGPGTRLTVT.